The 4 T cell receptor beta chains below all came from one sample that was sequenced in a study of T cell changes during pregnancy in multiple sclerosis. Some clones are missing from TCRdb's copy, which holds only in-frame ones; the method was immunoSEQ multiplex PCR. The data hold approximately 97,000 clones, with about nine tenths observed a single time. This specimen was peripheral blood, taken in the second trimester of pregnancy. These receptors originate from a female donor in good health, enrolled as a control in a pregnancy study.

The J gene is TRBJ1-5, the V gene TRBV2; D gene ambiguous. CDR3 length: 15 residues. Germline loops: CDR1 SNHLY, CDR2 FYNNEI. The germline V and J ends were trimmed by 3 bases and 4 bases, with 13 bases remaining between them. CDR3 in amino acids: CASSDLGGYNQPQHF. The DNA for the CDR3 is TGTGCCAGCAGTGACCTGGGAGGCTATAATCAGCCCCAGCATTTT.

This rearrangement joins TRBV12-5 to TRBJ2-1; 8 positions match TRBD1. J lost 4 bases, V lost 7 bases, and 6 bases had no gene match. The CDR3 is made up of 14 amino acids. Germline CDR1 LGHNT, CDR2 FRNRAP. For the CDR3, the DNA is TGTGCTAGTGCCGAAGACAGGGGATACAATGAGCAGTTCTTC. Amino acids: CASAEDRGYNEQFF.

The chain recombines TRBV6-5 with TRBJ1-4; D is undetermined. The CDR3 is 15 amino acids. V was shortened by 5 bases and J by 5 bases, with 15 bases between the two germline ends. CDR1 is MNHEY and CDR2 is SVGAGI in the germline V gene. The CDR3 coding sequence is TGTGCCAGCAGTACTAGGACCCTGGGGAATGAAAAACTGTTTTTT. Encoded protein: CASSTRTLGNEKLFF.

The CDR3 sequence: CASSSGQIEAFF. The CDR3 bases are TGCGCCAGCAGCTCCGGACAAATTGAAGCTTTCTTT. The chain recombines TRBV5-1 with TRBJ1-1; tentative D call: TRBD1 (5 bases). In germline, CDR1 is SGHRS, CDR2 YFSETQ. The CDR3 totals 12 residues. Trimming cost V 3 bases and J 7 bases, with 10 bases left between them.